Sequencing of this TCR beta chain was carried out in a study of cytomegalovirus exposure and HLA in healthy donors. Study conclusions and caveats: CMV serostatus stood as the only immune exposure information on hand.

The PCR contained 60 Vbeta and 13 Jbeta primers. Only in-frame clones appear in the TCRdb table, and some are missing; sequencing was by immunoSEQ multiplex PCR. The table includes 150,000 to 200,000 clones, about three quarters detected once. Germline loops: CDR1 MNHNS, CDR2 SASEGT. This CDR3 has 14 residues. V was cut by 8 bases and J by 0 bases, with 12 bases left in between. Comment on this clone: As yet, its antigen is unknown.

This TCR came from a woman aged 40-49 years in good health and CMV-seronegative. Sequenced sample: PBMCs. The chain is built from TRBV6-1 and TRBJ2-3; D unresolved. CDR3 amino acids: CASGWAVSTDTQYF. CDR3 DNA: TGTGCCAGCGGATGGGCCGTTAGCACAGATACGCAGTATTTT.